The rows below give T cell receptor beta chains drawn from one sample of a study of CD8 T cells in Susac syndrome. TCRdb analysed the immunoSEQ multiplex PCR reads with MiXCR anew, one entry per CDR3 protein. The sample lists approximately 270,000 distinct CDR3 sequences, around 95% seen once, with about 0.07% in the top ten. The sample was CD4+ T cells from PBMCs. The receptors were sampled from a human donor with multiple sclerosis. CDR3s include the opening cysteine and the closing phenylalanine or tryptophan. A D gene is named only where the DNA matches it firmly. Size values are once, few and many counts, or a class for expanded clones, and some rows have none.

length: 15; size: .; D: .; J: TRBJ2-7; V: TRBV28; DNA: TGTGCCAGCAGTTTATTCGGCGGGGTTATCTACGAGCAGTACTTC; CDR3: CASSLFGGVIYEQYF
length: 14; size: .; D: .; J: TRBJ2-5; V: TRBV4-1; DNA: TGCGCCAGCAGCCAGTACAGTGTCCAAGAGACCCAGTACTTC; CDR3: CASSQYSVQETQYF
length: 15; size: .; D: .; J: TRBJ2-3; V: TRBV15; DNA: TGTGCCACCAGCAGAGATCCAGGGGGCACAGATACGCAGTATTTT; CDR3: CATSRDPGGTDTQYF
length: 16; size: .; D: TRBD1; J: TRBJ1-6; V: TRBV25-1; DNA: TGTGCCAGCAGTGAATGGTCGTCGGGACAGACTTCACCCCTCCACTTT; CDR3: CASSEWSSGQTSPLHF
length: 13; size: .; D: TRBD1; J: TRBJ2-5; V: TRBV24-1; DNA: TGTGCCACCGGGACAGGGGGCGCTGAGACCCAGCACTTC; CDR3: CATGTGGAETQHF
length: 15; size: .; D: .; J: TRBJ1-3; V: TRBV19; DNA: TGTGCCAGTAGTCTTCAAATGGCCTCTGGAAACACCATATATTTT; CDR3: CASSLQMASGNTIYF
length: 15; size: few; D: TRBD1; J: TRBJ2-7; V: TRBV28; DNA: TGTGCCAGCAGTTCTGCCGGGACAGGGACCTACGAGCAGTACTTC; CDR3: CASSSAGTGTYEQYF
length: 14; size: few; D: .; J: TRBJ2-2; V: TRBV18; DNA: TGTGCCAGCTCACCACAAGCGAACACCGGGGAGCTGTTTTTT; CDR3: CASSPQANTGELFF
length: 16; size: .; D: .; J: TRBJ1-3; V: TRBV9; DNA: TGTGCCAGCAGCGTAGAGGGGAGTGACTCTGGAAACACCATATATTTT; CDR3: CASSVEGSDSGNTIYF
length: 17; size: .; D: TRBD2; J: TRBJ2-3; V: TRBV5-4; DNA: TGTGCCAGCAGCGGAAAACTAGCGGGGGGTCTCACAGATACGCAGTATTTT; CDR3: CASSGKLAGGLTDTQYF
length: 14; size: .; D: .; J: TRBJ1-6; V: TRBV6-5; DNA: TGTGCCAGCAGTTTCACAGGGTCTAATTCACCCCTCCACTTT; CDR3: CASSFTGSNSPLHF
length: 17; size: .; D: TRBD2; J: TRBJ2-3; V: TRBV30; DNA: TGTGCCTGGACCGGACTAGCGGGGGGCCTTGGCGCAGATACGCAGTATTTT; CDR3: CAWTGLAGGLGADTQYF
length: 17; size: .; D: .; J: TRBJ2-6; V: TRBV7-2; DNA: TGTGCCAGCAGTCCCGACAGGCTTCGCTCTGGGGCCAACGTCCTGACTTTC; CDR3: CASSPDRLRSGANVLTF
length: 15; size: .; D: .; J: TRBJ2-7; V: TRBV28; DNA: TGTGCCAGCAGTTTAGGAGGGCGGCGGACCTACGAGCAGTACTTC; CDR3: CASSLGGRRTYEQYF
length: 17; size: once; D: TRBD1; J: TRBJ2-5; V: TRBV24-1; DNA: TGTGCCACCAGTGAAGGAGGGACAGGCCTGTACCAAGAGACCCAGTACTTC; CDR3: CATSEGGTGLYQETQYF
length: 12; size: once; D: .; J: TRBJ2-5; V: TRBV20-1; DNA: TGCAGTGCTAGAGAACCCCAAGAGACCCAGTACTTC; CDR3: CSAREPQETQYF
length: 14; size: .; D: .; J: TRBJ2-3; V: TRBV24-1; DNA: TGTGCCACCAGTGGAGTCGCTAGCACAGATACGCAGTATTTT; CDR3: CATSGVASTDTQYF
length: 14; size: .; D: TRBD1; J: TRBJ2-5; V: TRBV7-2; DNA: TGTGCCAGCAGACCGACAGGGGCGGGAGAGACCCAGTACTTC; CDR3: CASRPTGAGETQYF
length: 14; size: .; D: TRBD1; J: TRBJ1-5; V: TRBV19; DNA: TGTGCCAGTAAGAGGGACAGGGAGCTTCAGCCCCAGCATTTT; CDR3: CASKRDRELQPQHF
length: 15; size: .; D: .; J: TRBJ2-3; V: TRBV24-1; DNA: TGTGCCACCAGTGTATCGAGATACAACACAGATACGCAGTATTTT; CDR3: CATSVSRYNTDTQYF
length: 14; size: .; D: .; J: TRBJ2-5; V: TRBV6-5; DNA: TGTGCCAGCAGTTACGCCGAGCCCCGAGAGACCCAGTACTTC; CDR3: CASSYAEPRETQYF
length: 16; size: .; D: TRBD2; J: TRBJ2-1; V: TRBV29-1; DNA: TGCAGCGTTGAATGGGGTGGTAGCGGGAGCTACAATGAGCAGTTCTTC; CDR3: CSVEWGGSGSYNEQFF
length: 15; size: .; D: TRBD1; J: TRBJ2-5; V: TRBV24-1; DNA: TGTGCCACCAGTGATAGGCGCCAGGGGGATGAGACCCAGTACTTC; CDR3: CATSDRRQGDETQYF
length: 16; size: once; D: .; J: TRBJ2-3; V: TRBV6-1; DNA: TGTGCCAGCAGCAGGGACGCGGGACCGTCCACAGATACGCAGTATTTT; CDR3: CASSRDAGPSTDTQYF
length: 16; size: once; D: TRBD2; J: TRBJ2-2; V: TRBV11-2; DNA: TGTGCCAGCAGCCCTAGCGGGGGGGCCGGGACCGGGGAGCTGTTTTTT; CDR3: CASSPSGGAGTGELFF
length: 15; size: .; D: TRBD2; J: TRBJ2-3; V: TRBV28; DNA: TGTGCCAGCAGTCTAGCGGGGGGGCATTCAGATACGCAGTATTTT; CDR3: CASSLAGGHSDTQYF
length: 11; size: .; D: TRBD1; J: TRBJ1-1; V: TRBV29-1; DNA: TGCAGCGTTCAGGGGGCAACTGAAGCTTTCTTT; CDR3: CSVQGATEAFF
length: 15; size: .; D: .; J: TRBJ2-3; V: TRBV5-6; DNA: TGTGCCAGCAGCTTGGGGCCGTCTAGCACAGATACGCAGTATTTT; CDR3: CASSLGPSSTDTQYF
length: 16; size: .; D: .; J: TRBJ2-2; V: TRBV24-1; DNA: TGTGCCACCAGTGATCGGGTCGAGAGTTCGTCCGGGGAGCTGTTTTTT; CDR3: CATSDRVESSSGELFF
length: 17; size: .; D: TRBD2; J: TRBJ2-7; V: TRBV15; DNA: TGTGCCACCAGCAGAGATGTCGGGAGGGGGGGGACCTACGAGCAGTACTTC; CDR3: CATSRDVGRGGTYEQYF
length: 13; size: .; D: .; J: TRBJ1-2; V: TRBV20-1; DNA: TGCAGTGCTAGAGCTCGCCCGGGGGACGGCTACACCTTC; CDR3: CSARARPGDGYTF
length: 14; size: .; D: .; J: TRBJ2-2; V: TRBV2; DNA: TGTGCCAGCAGTGGTGCAGGGAACACCGGGGAGCTGTTTTTT; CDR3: CASSGAGNTGELFF
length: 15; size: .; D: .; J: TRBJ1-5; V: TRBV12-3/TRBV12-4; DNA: TGTGCCAGCAGTTTAGCGCACGTCAGCAATCAGCCCCAGCATTTT; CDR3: CASSLAHVSNQPQHF
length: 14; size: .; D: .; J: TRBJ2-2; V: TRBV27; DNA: TGTGCCAGCAGGCCTAGCCTGAACACCGGGGAGCTGTTTTTT; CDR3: CASRPSLNTGELFF
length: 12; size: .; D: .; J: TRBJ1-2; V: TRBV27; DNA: TGTGCCAGCAGTTTAGCCTCCCAGGGCTACACCTTC; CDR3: CASSLASQGYTF
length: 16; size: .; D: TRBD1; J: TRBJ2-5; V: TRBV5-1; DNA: TGCGCCAGCAGCGCGACCCCGGGACAGGCCCAAGAGACCCAGTACTTC; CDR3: CASSATPGQAQETQYF
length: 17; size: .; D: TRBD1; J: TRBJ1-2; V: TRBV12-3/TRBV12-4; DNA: TGTGCCAGCAGTACAATTAGCGGGGCAGGGGGCTTGGGAGGCTACACCTTC; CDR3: CASSTISGAGGLGGYTF
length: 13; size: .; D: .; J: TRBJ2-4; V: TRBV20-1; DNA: TGCAGTGCTGGTCTAGGCGGCAAAAACATTCAGTACTTC; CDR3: CSAGLGGKNIQYF
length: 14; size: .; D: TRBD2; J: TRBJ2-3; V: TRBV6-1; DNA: TGTGCCAGCAGTTTTTCGGGAGGGCTGGATACGCAGTATTTT; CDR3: CASSFSGGLDTQYF
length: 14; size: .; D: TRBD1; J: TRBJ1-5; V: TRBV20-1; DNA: TGCAGTGCTAGCGGACAGGGAAGCAATCAGCCCCAGCATTTT; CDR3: CSASGQGSNQPQHF
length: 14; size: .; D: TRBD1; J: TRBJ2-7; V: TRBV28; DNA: TGTGCCAGCTGGGGGGGACAGGGGTCGTACGAGCAGTACTTC; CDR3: CASWGGQGSYEQYF
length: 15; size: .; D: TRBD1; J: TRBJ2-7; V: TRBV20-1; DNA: TGCAGTGCTAGAGTTTGGGACAGGGTTATCTACGAGCAGTACTTC; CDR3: CSARVWDRVIYEQYF
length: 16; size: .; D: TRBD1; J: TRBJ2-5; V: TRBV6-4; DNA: TGTGCCAGCAGTCCTCGGACAGGGGGCGCTGGGGAGACCCAGTACTTC; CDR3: CASSPRTGGAGETQYF
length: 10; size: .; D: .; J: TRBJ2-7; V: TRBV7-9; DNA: TGTGCCAGCGGCACGGGGAAGCAGTACTTC; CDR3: CASGTGKQYF
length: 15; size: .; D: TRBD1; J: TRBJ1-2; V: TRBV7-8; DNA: TGTGCCAGCAGCCCCGGGACAGGGGGTGGTGATGGCTACACCTTC; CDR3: CASSPGTGGGDGYTF
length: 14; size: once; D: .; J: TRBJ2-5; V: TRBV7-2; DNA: TGTGCCAGCAGCTTAAGGCTGGCCGGCGAATCCCAGTACTTC; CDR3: CASSLRLAGESQYF
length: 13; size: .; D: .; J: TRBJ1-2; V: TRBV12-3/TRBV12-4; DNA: TGTGCCAGCAGTTTTGACGGAGATAGAGGCTACACCTTC; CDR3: CASSFDGDRGYTF
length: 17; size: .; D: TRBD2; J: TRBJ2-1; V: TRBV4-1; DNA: TGCGCCAGCAGCCAAGAAATCGGGACTAGCGGTTATCATGAGCAGTTCTTC; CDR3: CASSQEIGTSGYHEQFF
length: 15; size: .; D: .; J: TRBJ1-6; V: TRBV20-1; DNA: TGCAGTGCTAGAGCCACAGGGTTAAGAAATTCACCCCTCCACTTT; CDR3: CSARATGLRNSPLHF
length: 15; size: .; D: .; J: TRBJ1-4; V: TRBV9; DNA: TGTGCCAGCAGCGTCCTCGGGAGCACTAATGAAAAACTGTTTTTT; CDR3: CASSVLGSTNEKLFF
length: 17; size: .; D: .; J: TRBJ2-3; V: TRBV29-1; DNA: TGCAGCGTTGGAGGGACAATCAAAACTTCTAGCACAGATACGCAGTATTTT; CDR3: CSVGGTIKTSSTDTQYF
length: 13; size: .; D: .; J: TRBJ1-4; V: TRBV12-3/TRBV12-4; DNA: TGTGCCAGCAGTTTTGTCATGGGAGAAAAACTGTTTTTT; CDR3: CASSFVMGEKLFF
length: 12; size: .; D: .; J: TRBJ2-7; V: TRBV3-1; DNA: TGTGCCAGCAGTCCCTTCCCGGGAGAGCAGTACTTC; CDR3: CASSPFPGEQYF
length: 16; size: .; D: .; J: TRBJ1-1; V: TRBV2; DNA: TGTGCCAGCAGTGAGGGGTTGTCGGGGAAGGGAACTGAAGCTTTCTTT; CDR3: CASSEGLSGKGTEAFF
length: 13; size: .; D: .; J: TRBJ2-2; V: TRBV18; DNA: TGTGCCAGCTCACCTCAGGACACCGGGGAGCTGTTTTTT; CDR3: CASSPQDTGELFF
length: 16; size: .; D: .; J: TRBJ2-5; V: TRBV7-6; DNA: TGTGCCAGCAGCATACGCCCAAGGGGGGGAAGGGAGACCCAGTACTTC; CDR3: CASSIRPRGGRETQYF
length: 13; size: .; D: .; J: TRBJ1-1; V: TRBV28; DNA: TGTGCCACCGGGGGGGGATACTACACTGAAGCTTTCTTT; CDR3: CATGGGYYTEAFF
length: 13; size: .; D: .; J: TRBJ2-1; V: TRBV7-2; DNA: TGTGCCAGCAGTCGAACCCTTGGTTGGGAGCAGTTCTTC; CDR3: CASSRTLGWEQFF